This TCR beta chain was sequenced in a study of glioma-infiltrating T cells after dendritic cell vaccination. In this sample, this clone turned up once. Its antigen is unknown. J was trimmed by 10 bases and V by 2 bases; bases with no gene match: 7. Germline assignment: CDR1 GTSNPN and CDR2 SVGIG (reference sequence). The CDR3 is 14 residues long. Regarding the study as a whole: Estimated pretreatment TIL content predicted outcome after dendritic cell vaccination.

As for time point: after dendritic cell vaccination, including at tumor progression/relapse. Fresh-frozen tumor tissue and more than two years of survival data were available for all. Repertoires were generated with immunoSEQ multiplex PCR, while TCRdb's copy carries only in-frame clones and drops some. Of 99,000 or so clones in the sample, roughly 89% were seen once. Specimen: blood, collected after dendritic cell vaccination. This sequence joins TRBV30 and TRBJ2-1; 11 bases match TRBD2. The clonotype originates from a human donor with glioblastoma. The CDR3 sequence: CAWSIAGGRVEQFF. The CDR3 DNA reads as TGTGCCTGGAGTATAGCGGGGGGGCGGGTAGAGCAGTTCTTC.